This is a list of T cell receptor beta chains from one sample in a study of cytomegalovirus exposure and HLA in healthy donors. The data were produced by immunoSEQ multiplex PCR, yet TCRdb's version contains in-frame clones alone and is incomplete. The repertoire consists of over 150,000 clones, with around 83% occurring once and the leading ten covering around 9.1%. The sequenced sample consisted of PBMCs. The receptors were gathered from a male donor in good health and CMV-seropositive. Both conserved end residues are part of each CDR3. D genes are given only for firm matches. For some rows the clone size is stated as once, few or many, or as a class when expanded; others skip it.

V	J	size	D	CDR3	DNA
TRBV7-2	TRBJ2-1	.	TRBD2	CASSLAAGGPKHNEQFF	TGTGCCAGCAGCTTAGCAGCGGGGGGGCCTAAACACAATGAGCAGTTCTTC
TRBV5-1	TRBJ1-1	.	TRBD1	CASSLGQGAKMNTEAFF	TGCGCCAGCAGCTTGGGCCAGGGGGCGAAGATGAACACTGAAGCTTTCTTT
TRBV28	TRBJ1-2	.	.	CASRQLTNGYTF	TGTGCCAGCAGACAGTTAACGAATGGCTACACCTTC
TRBV11-2	TRBJ2-2	.	.	CASTQIPSTGELFF	TGTGCCAGCACCCAGATTCCAAGCACCGGGGAGCTGTTTTTT
TRBV7-9	TRBJ2-1	.	TRBD2	CASSQGLYNEQFF	TGTGCCAGCAGTCAGGGACTATACAATGAGCAGTTCTTC
TRBV4-1	TRBJ2-1	.	TRBD2	CASSQDQTGGGINEQFF	TGCGCCAGCAGCCAAGATCAAACTGGCGGGGGGATCAATGAGCAGTTCTTC
TRBV20-1	TRBJ2-1	.	.	CSARLEREQFF	TGCAGTGCACGACTAGAGCGTGAGCAGTTCTTC
TRBV16	TRBJ2-1	few	TRBD1	CASSQSWGQGARLTYNEQFF	TGTGCCAGCAGCCAATCATGGGGACAGGGGGCACGGTTAACCTACAATGAGCAGTTCTTC
TRBV5-1	TRBJ2-7	.	.	CASSLYTTYEQYF	TGCGCCAGCAGCTTGTACACTACCTACGAGCAGTACTTC
TRBV7-9	TRBJ1-1	.	TRBD1	CASSLWGQDSSWATEAFF	TGTGCCAGCAGCTTATGGGGACAGGATTCATCGTGGGCCACTGAAGCTTTCTTT
TRBV30	TRBJ2-7	.	.	CAWSVGHLYEQYF	TGTGCCTGGAGTGTGGGACACCTCTACGAGCAGTACTTC
TRBV28	TRBJ2-7	.	TRBD2	CASIFSGTPYEQYF	TGTGCCAGCATTTTTAGCGGGACCCCCTACGAGCAGTACTTC
TRBV28	TRBJ1-5	.	.	CASSTTGLNQPQHF	TGTGCCAGCAGCACTACAGGGTTGAATCAGCCCCAGCATTTT
TRBV30	TRBJ2-4	.	.	CAYQGSLRAKNSQYF	TGTGCCTACCAGGGGTCCCTAAGGGCCAAAAACAGTCAGTACTTC
TRBV9	TRBJ1-1	once	TRBD1	CASSPKTGPKGTEAFF	TGTGCCAGCAGCCCGAAGACAGGGCCGAAAGGCACTGAAGCTTTCTTT
TRBV7-2	TRBJ1-5	.	TRBD1	CASSSWDSSNQPQHF	TGTGCCAGCAGCTCCTGGGACAGCAGCAATCAGCCCCAGCATTTT
TRBV27	TRBJ1-5	few	.	CASSRQSNQPQHF	TGTGCCAGCAGTCGACAGAGCAATCAGCCCCAGCATTTT
TRBV7-2	TRBJ2-7	.	TRBD2	CASRLLPGGTYEQYF	TGTGCCAGCAGGCTCCTCCCGGGAGGAACCTACGAGCAGTACTTC
TRBV11-2	TRBJ1-1	once	.	CASSSPGENTEAFF	TGTGCCAGCAGCTCTCCCGGGGAGAACACTGAAGCTTTCTTT
TRBV4-3	TRBJ1-1	.	.	CASSPHTNTEAFF	TGCGCCAGCAGCCCACATACGAACACTGAAGCTTTCTTT
TRBV6-5	TRBJ1-1	.	TRBD1	CASRPPQGANTEAFF	TGTGCCAGCAGGCCACCTCAGGGGGCCAACACTGAAGCTTTCTTT
TRBV15	TRBJ2-5	.	.	CATSGGQETQYF	TGTGCCACCAGCGGGGGGCAAGAGACCCAGTACTTC
TRBV28	TRBJ1-1	.	TRBD1	CASSLKPGQGLTEAFF	TGTGCCAGCAGTTTAAAACCGGGACAGGGTCTCACTGAAGCTTTCTTT
TRBV7-9	TRBJ1-2	.	.	CASTPDGAGGYTF	TGTGCCAGCACCCCGGATGGGGCTGGCGGCTACACCTTC
TRBV18	TRBJ1-5	.	.	CASSPPIGRGGRQPQHF	TGTGCCAGCTCACCTCCGATCGGAAGGGGTGGTCGACAGCCCCAGCATTTT
TRBV15	TRBJ2-5	.	.	CATSSHGGETQYF	TGTGCCACCAGCAGCCACGGGGGAGAGACCCAGTACTTC
TRBV5-6	TRBJ1-1	.	TRBD1	CASSNRGIALGTEAFF	TGTGCCAGCAGCAACAGGGGGATAGCCCTCGGCACTGAAGCTTTCTTT
TRBV30	TRBJ2-1	once	TRBD2	CAWSVPGLAAYNEQFF	TGTGCCTGGAGTGTACCGGGACTAGCGGCCTACAATGAGCAGTTCTTC
TRBV6-1	TRBJ1-1	.	TRBD1	CASSSGQGRYEAFF	TGTGCCAGCAGTTCGGGACAGGGGAGGTATGAAGCTTTCTTT
TRBV9	TRBJ2-7	.	.	CASSLSGTTTYEQYF	TGTGCCAGCAGCCTTTCCGGGACAACCACCTACGAGCAGTACTTC
TRBV7-2	TRBJ1-3	.	.	CASSQMPRQAGNTIYF	TGTGCCAGCAGCCAGATGCCCCGACAAGCTGGAAACACCATATATTTT
TRBV4-1	TRBJ2-1	.	TRBD1	CASRVPGGTYNEQFF	TGCGCCAGCAGGGTCCCAGGGGGAACTTACAATGAGCAGTTCTTC
TRBV7-6	TRBJ2-7	once	TRBD2	CASSSRPGGGLVDEQYF	TGTGCCAGCAGCTCCCGACCGGGCGGGGGGCTGGTGGACGAGCAGTACTTC
TRBV9	TRBJ2-3	.	.	CASSVDRLDTQYF	TGTGCCAGCAGCGTAGACAGGCTCGATACGCAGTATTTT
TRBV30	TRBJ1-2	once	.	CAWSALGRRGYGYTF	TGTGCCTGGAGCGCCCTGGGTAGGCGAGGCTATGGCTACACCTTC
TRBV5-1	TRBJ2-7	.	TRBD1	CASSSGTGYEQYF	TGCGCCAGCAGCTCTGGGACAGGCTACGAGCAGTACTTC
TRBV4-3	TRBJ2-1	.	.	CASSQDTTGRAYNEQFF	TGCGCCAGCAGCCAAGACACCACAGGGAGAGCCTACAATGAGCAGTTCTTC
TRBV19	TRBJ1-2	once	TRBD1	CASTDRPSYGYTF	TGTGCCAGTACGGACAGGCCCTCCTATGGCTACACCTTC
TRBV9	TRBJ2-5	.	TRBD2	CASNGGSQETQYF	TGTGCCAGCAACGGGGGGTCCCAAGAGACCCAGTACTTC
TRBV21-1	TRBJ2-2	.	.	CASSKSNIKDREAGELFF	TGTGCCAGCAGCAAATCTAACATAAAGGACAGGGAGGCCGGGGAGCTGTTTTTT
TRBV10-2	TRBJ2-1	.	TRBD1	CASRGQKQFF	TGCGCCAGCAGGGGACAGAAGCAGTTCTTC
TRBV5-1	TRBJ2-1	.	TRBD2	CASSSGGQGGDEQFF	TGCGCCAGCAGCTCGGGGGGGCAGGGAGGGGATGAGCAGTTCTTC
TRBV9	TRBJ1-6	.	.	CASRSQRNSPLHF	TGTGCCAGCAGAAGTCAGCGTAATTCACCCCTCCACTTT
TRBV2	TRBJ2-7	once	.	CASRTGMYEQYF	TGTGCCAGCAGAACAGGGATGTACGAGCAGTACTTC
TRBV5-6	TRBJ2-7	.	TRBD2	CASSRGLAGGPEQYF	TGTGCCAGCAGCAGGGGACTAGCGGGAGGGCCCGAGCAGTACTTC
TRBV10-3	TRBJ2-2	.	TRBD1	CAITNTGTGPGELFF	TGTGCCATCACCAACACAGGGACAGGTCCCGGGGAGCTGTTTTTT
TRBV5-1	TRBJ2-2	.	TRBD1	CASSSTGGSGELFF	TGCGCCAGCAGCTCGACAGGGGGTAGCGGGGAGCTGTTTTTT
TRBV7-2	TRBJ2-6	.	.	CAGKGSGANGLTF	TGTGCTGGTAAGGGATCTGGGGCCAACGGCCTGACTTTC
TRBV5-1	TRBJ2-5	.	TRBD1	CASSLRQGLSRQETQYF	TGCGCCAGCAGCTTGAGACAGGGTTTGAGTAGACAAGAGACCCAGTACTTC
TRBV10-3	TRBJ2-1	.	.	CAISPDSVDEQFF	TGTGCCATCAGTCCGGACTCGGTCGATGAGCAGTTCTTC
TRBV18	TRBJ1-5	.	TRBD1	CASSPRTGYNQPQHF	TGTGCCAGCTCACCAAGGACAGGTTACAATCAGCCCCAGCATTTT
TRBV7-2	TRBJ2-6	.	.	CASSLRGQSTSGANVLTF	TGTGCCAGCAGCTTAAGAGGGCAGTCGACCTCTGGGGCCAACGTCCTGACTTTC
TRBV2	TRBJ2-7	.	.	CASSGALGGYEQYF	TGTGCCAGCAGTGGGGCTCTGGGTGGCTACGAGCAGTACTTC
TRBV27	TRBJ2-7	once	TRBD2	CASRGLAGVSYEQYF	TGTGCCAGCAGGGGACTAGCGGGAGTCTCATACGAGCAGTACTTC